This T cell receptor beta chain emerged from a study of long-term antiretroviral therapy in people with HIV. Background on the study: It was about a decade before the 2015 immediate-ART recommendation that the earliest samples were taken.

Trimming at V came to 8 bases and at J to 6 bases, leaving 8 bases not matched to a gene. Germline V lookup: CDR1 MNHEY, CDR2 SVGAGI. This CDR3 comprises 14 residues. Each sample contained about 0.95-11 million cryopreserved PBMC, thawed before DNA extraction. Runs used v3.0 of the immunoSEQ assay and were done at survey level. Data came from immunoSEQ multiplex PCR; TCRdb stores just in-frame clones and leaves some out. The table shows roughly 17,000 clones, with 78% occurring only once. The TCR originated in a woman aged 50 to 60 with HIV. The V gene is TRBV6-5, the J gene TRBJ2-1; 9 bases align to TRBD1. Sequencing used unsorted PBMCs, obtained 0.3 years after starting antiretroviral therapy. Written as DNA, the CDR3 is TGTGCCAGCGGGGACAGGGCCTGGGGCAATGAGCAGTTCTTC. This sequence encodes CASGDRAWGNEQFF.